These 8 T cell receptor beta chains originate from one sample sequenced in a study of blood T cell repertoires in COVID-19. The assay was immunoSEQ multiplex PCR, and TCRdb's table has in-frame clones only and misses some. The sample lists 180,000 or so clones; about 86% were seen once. The sequenced material came from peripheral blood. The receptor source for this set is a man in his 60s with acute or convalescent COVID-19.

The chain has TRBV2 and TRBJ1-2; perhaps TRBD1 as D (6 bases). The V end lost 8 bases, the J end lost 2 bases, and 9 bases lay between the germline ends. Germline values: CDR1 SNHLY, CDR2 FYNNEI. There are 12 residues in the CDR3. The CDR3 DNA reads TGTGCCAGCGACAGGTTAAACTATGGCTACACCTTC. Its protein is CASDRLNYGYTF.

The chain couples TRBV29-1 to TRBJ1-5; 7 bases line up with TRBD1. The CDR3 consists of 12 residues. CDR1 is SQVTM and CDR2 is ANQGSEA in the germline V gene. Trimming cost V 7 bases and J 2 bases; bases outside gene matches: 2. CDR3 DNA sequence: TGCAGCGCCGGACAGGGCAATCAGCCCCAGCATTTT. It codes for CSAGQGNQPQHF.

The V gene is TRBV6-5, the J gene TRBJ2-7, with D tentatively TRBD1 (5 bases). Per germline, CDR1 MNHEY and CDR2 SVGAGI. The CDR3 consists of 14 residues. With 8 bases removed from V and 0 bases from J, the gap between germline ends came to 14 bases. The CDR3 loop is CASRLTGDSYEQYF. The CDR3 DNA reads TGTGCCAGCCGCCTCACAGGTGACTCCTACGAGCAGTACTTC.

The V and J genes are TRBV28 and TRBJ1-6; D unclear. Per germline, CDR1 MDHEN and CDR2 SYDVKM. The V gene lost 4 bases and the J gene lost 4 bases, with 11 bases spanning the gap. This CDR3 has 15 amino acids. CDR3 sequence reads: CASSSRGFYNSPLHF. The CDR3 coding sequence is TGTGCCAGCAGTTCCAGAGGATTTTATAATTCACCCCTCCACTTT.

On this clone: The DNA is omitted, as the CDR3 cannot be located on it reliably, and the CDR3 follows TCRdb's listing. This chain uses TRBV19 with TRBJ1-4. The CDR3 is made up of 15 amino acids, end residues included. From germline, CDR1 is LNHDA and CDR2 SQIVND (reference sequence). The CDR3 is CASSIRFGGQVKLFF.

The genes are TRBV2 and TRBJ1-5; 8 nucleotides agree with TRBD1. The CDR3 totals 14 residues. CDR1 is SNHLY and CDR2 is FYNNEI in the germline V gene. V trimming: 6 bases; J trimming: 3 bases; junction bases outside the gene matches: 4. The CDR3 region has the DNA TGTGCCAGCAGAGACAGGGGCTTCAATCAGCCCCAGCATTTT. Translated: CASRDRGFNQPQHF. Supplemented by reference TRBV2 and TRBJ1-5, the full variable domain reads EPEVTQTPSHQVTQMGQEVILRCVPISNHLYFYWYRQILGQKVEFLVSFYNNEISEKSEIFDDQFSVERPDGSNFTLKIRSTKLEDSAMYFCASRDRGFNQPQHFGDGTRLSIL.

CDR3 amino acids: CASRHAPPSVFTEAFF. CDR3 bases: TGTGCCAGCAGGCACGCCCCCCCCAGCGTTTTCACTGAAGCTTTCTTT. The V gene is TRBV28, the J gene TRBJ1-1; D call uncertain. Trimming took 6 bases from V and 4 from J, leaving 21 bases between them. In germline, CDR1 is MDHEN, CDR2 SYDVKM. This CDR3 contains 16 residues.

This clone was seen a single time. This chain uses TRBV28 with TRBJ1-1; 7 bases are shared with TRBD1. The CDR3 covers 12 residues. The trim removed 7 bases at V and 5 bases at J, leaving 4 bases unmatched. Germline V gene sequence: CDR1 MDHEN, CDR2 SYDVKM. The CDR3 spells CASIRQGTEAFF. In DNA form, the CDR3 reads TGTGCCAGCATACGACAGGGAACTGAAGCTTTCTTT.